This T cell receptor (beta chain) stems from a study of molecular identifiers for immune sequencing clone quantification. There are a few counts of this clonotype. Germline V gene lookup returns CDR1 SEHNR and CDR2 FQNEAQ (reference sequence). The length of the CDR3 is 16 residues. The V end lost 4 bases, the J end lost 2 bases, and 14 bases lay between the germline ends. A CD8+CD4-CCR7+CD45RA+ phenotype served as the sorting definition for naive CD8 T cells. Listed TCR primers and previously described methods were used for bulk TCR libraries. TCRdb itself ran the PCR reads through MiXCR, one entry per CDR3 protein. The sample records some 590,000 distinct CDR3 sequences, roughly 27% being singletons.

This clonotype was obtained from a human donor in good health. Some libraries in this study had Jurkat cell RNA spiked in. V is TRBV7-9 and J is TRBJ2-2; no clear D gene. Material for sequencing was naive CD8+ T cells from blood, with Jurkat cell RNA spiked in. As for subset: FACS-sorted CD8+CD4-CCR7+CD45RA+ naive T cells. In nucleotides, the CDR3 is TGTGCCAGCAGCTGGCCTGAGTGGGAAAACACCGGGGAGCTGTTTTTT. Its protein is CASSWPEWENTGELFF.